This T cell receptor beta chain was retrieved from a study of blood T cell repertoires in COVID-19. From germline, CDR1 is ENHRY and CDR2 SYGVKD. The CDR3 runs 15 residues. The V segment lost 8 bases and the J segment 2 bases; nucleotides outside the gene matches: 10. Clones were sequenced by immunoSEQ multiplex PCR, and TCRdb holds only the in-frame ones, with some missing. The sample includes about 150,000 clones, approximately 83% seen only once; the top ten take about 3.5%. This clone was counted between two and nine times. The TCR comes from a man aged 65 to 79 with acute or convalescent COVID-19. The sample was peripheral blood. V gene TRBV10-3 combines with J gene TRBJ2-5, with 8 bases identical to TRBD2. The CDR3 bases are TGTGCCATCGGGGGAGAGACTAGCGCTCAAGAGACCCAGTACTTC. Protein product: CAIGGETSAQETQYF.